These 19 T cell receptor beta chains were all obtained from the same sample, sequenced in a study of blood T cell repertoires in COVID-19. Assay used: immunoSEQ multiplex PCR; TCRdb lists only in-frame clones, some missing. Here the sample spans 280,000 or so clones, approximately 90% being singletons. The sample comprised peripheral blood. The source of these receptors is a woman in her sixties with acute or convalescent COVID-19.

The DNA of the CDR3 is TGTGCCAGCTCACGGAGGGGTAACCCCTACAATGAGCAGTTCTTC. Its protein is CASSRRGNPYNEQFF. The chain links TRBV18 to TRBJ2-1; D might be TRBD2 (6 bases). The germline V and J ends were trimmed by 4 bases and 2 bases, with 12 bases remaining between them. This CDR3 region has 15 residues. Per the germline V gene, CDR1 is KGHSH and CDR2 is LQKENI.

The genes are TRBV9 and TRBJ1-3; D not certain. CDR1 and CDR2 (germline): SGDLS, YYNGEE. This CDR3 spans 15 amino acids. The V gene lost 4 bases and the J gene lost 0 bases, with 11 bases spanning the gap. As DNA, the CDR3 is TGTGCCAGCAGCCTACTCGGAGACTCTGGAAACACCATATATTTT. Translated, it gives CASSLLGDSGNTIYF.

The chain has TRBV7-2 and TRBJ2-3; D is unclear. CDR3 length equals 15 residues. The germline CDR1 and CDR2 sequences are SGHTA and FQGNSA. The V end was cut by 1 base, the J end by 0 bases, with 8 bases between. This chain's CDR3 is CASSLDQTSTDTQYF. The CDR3 DNA reads as TGTGCCAGCAGCTTAGACCAGACTAGCACAGATACGCAGTATTTT.

The rearrangement links TRBV5-4 to TRBJ2-5; TRBD1 matches 8 bases. The germline V gene has CDR1 SGHNT and CDR2 YYREEE (reference sequence). The V and J ends lost 1 base and 5 bases, in that order; junction bases with no gene match: 7. CDR3 length equals 15 residues. The CDR3 region has the DNA TGTGCCAGCAGCTTGAGTCAGGGGGCGAAGGAGACCCAGTACTTC. This encodes CASSLSQGAKETQYF.

The chain employs TRBV7-3 and TRBJ1-2, with 10 bases lining up with TRBD1. The CDR3 has 17 amino acids. V lost 6 bases to trimming and J lost 5 bases; unmatched junction nucleotides: 15. The germline CDR1 and CDR2 sequences are SGHTA and FQGTGA. The CDR3 loop reads CASSPIPGQGKNYGYTF. The CDR3 DNA reads as TGTGCCAGCAGTCCCATTCCGGGACAGGGGAAAAATTATGGCTACACCTTC.

The V and J genes are TRBV3-1 (or the pseudogene TRBV3-2) and TRBJ1-5, with 7 bases matching TRBD1. The CDR3 sequence is 20 residues long. The V segment lost 4 bases and the J segment 0 bases; nucleotides outside the gene matches: 18. CDR1 LGHDT and CDR2 YNNKEL come from the germline V gene (reference sequence). The CDR3 nucleotides read TGTGCCAGCAGCCGAGGGCGGAGGGGACAGCAAGCTTCTAGCAATCAGCCCCAGCATTTT. Protein: CASSRGRRGQQASSNQPQHF.

This chain uses TRBV6-5 with TRBJ1-4; 8 nucleotides align to TRBD1. Germline V gives CDR1 MNHEY, CDR2 SVGAGI. The junction had 9 bases not matched to a gene; V was cut back by 7 bases and J by 8 bases. The length of the CDR3 is 14 residues. The CDR3 region has the DNA TGTGCCAGCACCGTAGGGACAGGAGGGGAAAAACTGTTTTTT. Protein sequence: CASTVGTGGEKLFF.

V and J are TRBV18 and TRBJ2-5, with D possibly matching TRBD1 (5 bases). V was shortened by 2 bases and J by 2 bases, with 12 bases between the two germline ends. The CDR3 is 15 residues long. Germline V gives CDR1 KGHSH, CDR2 LQKENI. The chain's CDR3 is CASSPIRVQQETQYF. DNA for the CDR3: TGTGCCAGCTCACCAATCAGGGTCCAGCAAGAGACCCAGTACTTC.

The genes are TRBV4-2 and TRBJ1-1; 7 bases line up with TRBD1. The CDR3 runs to 15 residues. V shed 4 bases and J 1 base; nucleotides not matched to a gene: 6. The germline V gene encodes CDR1 LGHNA and CDR2 YNFKEQ. The CDR3 DNA is TGTGCCAGCAGCCGATTCAGGGGGGAGAACACTGAAGCTTTCTTT. Translation gives CASSRFRGENTEAFF.

V is TRBV28 and J is TRBJ1-2; D gene ambiguous. The CDR3 sequence is 14 residues long. Between the trimmed V and J ends, which lost 2 bases and 2 bases, there was a span of 9 bases. Per germline, CDR1 MDHEN and CDR2 SYDVKM. Here the CDR3 reads CASSLMARNYGYTF. In DNA, the CDR3 is TGTGCCAGCAGTTTAATGGCCAGAAACTATGGCTACACCTTC.

The chain links TRBV5-1 to TRBJ1-4, with a weak D call TRBD1 (6 bases). V lost 4 bases to trimming and J lost 2 bases, with 9 bases between them. Germline CDR1 SGHRS, CDR2 YFSETQ. This CDR3 has 14 residues. This CDR3 is CASSTTGTNEKLFF. The CDR3 DNA sequence: TGCGCCAGCAGCACCACAGGGACTAATGAAAAACTGTTTTTT.

The rearrangement uses TRBV4-3 and TRBJ2-1, with D tentatively TRBD2 (6 bases). Germline V gene lookup returns CDR1 LGHNA and CDR2 YSLEER. The CDR3 has 15 amino acids. Between the trimmed V and J ends, which lost 3 bases and 9 bases, there was a span of 18 bases. CDR3 residues: CASSQEGRSYGEQFF. The CDR3 DNA is TGCGCCAGCAGCCAGGAGGGTCGGTCATATGGTGAGCAGTTCTTC.

The chain has TRBV5-1 and TRBJ2-3; 13 bases fit TRBD2. The ends lost 1 base at V and 3 bases at J; junction bases unmatched: 11. Germline V gene data show CDR1 as SGHRS and CDR2 as YFSETQ. This CDR3 spans 19 amino acids. CDR3 nucleotides: TGCGCCAGCAGCTTGCTAGGGACTAGCGGGATCGGAGGGACAGATACGCAGTATTTT. Translated, it gives CASSLLGTSGIGGTDTQYF.

This clone came up once. The chain uses TRBV5-6 and TRBJ2-2, with 9 bases aligning to TRBD2. Germline V gives CDR1 SGHDT, CDR2 YYEEEE. This CDR3 is built from 16 residues. The trim removed 0 bases at V and 4 bases at J, leaving 4 bases unmatched. The CDR3 coding sequence is TGTGCCAGCAGCTTGGGGCTAGCGGGACTCACCGGGGAGCTGTTTTTT. Its translation is CASSLGLAGLTGELFF.

The CDR3 here is CASSQAVSGSADTQYF. For the CDR3, the DNA is TGTGCCAGCAGCCAAGCCGTAAGCGGAAGCGCAGATACGCAGTATTTT. The chain uses TRBV4-2 and TRBJ2-3, with a weak D call TRBD2 (5 bases). Germline V gene lookup returns CDR1 LGHNA and CDR2 YNFKEQ. The CDR3 runs to 16 residues. V was cut by 1 base and J by 4 bases, with 15 bases left in between.

This clone was observed once. The chain recombines TRBV6-5 with TRBJ1-2, with 7 nucleotides matching TRBD1. The CDR3 length is 13 residues. J gave up 5 bases and V 6 bases, and 6 bases lay outside the gene matches. From germline, CDR1 is MNHEY and CDR2 SVGAGI. The CDR3 DNA follows: TGTGCCAGCAGGGAGGGGGCGCGATATGGCTACACCTTC. Protein product: CASREGARYGYTF.

The chain has TRBV6-5 and TRBJ1-1; 8 positions agree with TRBD1. The ends lost 6 bases at V and 4 bases at J; junction bases unmatched: 4. The germline V gene encodes CDR1 MNHEY and CDR2 SVGAGI. There are 13 residues in the CDR3. For the CDR3, the DNA is TGTGCCAGCAGGGGAGACAGGGGCACTGAAGCTTTCTTT. It encodes CASRGDRGTEAFF.

The CDR3: CASSPLAGDSYNEQFF. The CDR3 DNA reads TGCGCCAGCAGCCCCCTCGCGGGGGACTCCTACAATGAGCAGTTCTTC. This sequence joins TRBV4-1 and TRBJ2-1, with 7 bases fitting TRBD2. Trimming took 4 bases from V and 0 from J; bases not matched to a gene: 6. CDR1 is MGHRA, CDR2 YSYEKL, per germline. The CDR3 loop spans 16 amino acids.

This sequence joins TRBV9 and TRBJ1-6; 10 bases agree with TRBD1. Losses at the gene ends were 3 bases for V and 10 bases for J; bases not matched to a gene: 7. Germline CDR1 reads SGDLS; CDR2 reads YYNGEE. There are 15 residues in the CDR3. The CDR3 sequence: CASSETGGLESPLHF. CDR3 DNA sequence: TGTGCCAGCAGCGAGACAGGGGGCCTTGAATCACCCCTCCACTTT.